The clone carrying this T cell receptor (beta chain) was counted ten times or more. This sample is part of a study of blood T cells in healthy people across ages. This CDR3 is 13 amino acids long. The germline V gene has CDR1 LGHNA and CDR2 YSLEER. V was shortened by 2 bases and J by 3 bases, with 8 bases between the two germline ends. A sample-barcoded 5' primer and a J-beta primer mix were used in a second PCR of about 7 to 12 cycles. In TCRdb, the 5' RACE reads were re-called with MiXCR into one record per CDR3 protein. The table records around 500,000 distinct CDR3 sequences, 40% to 55% of them present only once.

The chain employs TRBV4-3 and TRBJ2-7; D gene uncertain. Sequencing was carried out using blood. The clonotype comes from a man at least 80 years old in good health. CDR3 bases: TGCGCCAGCAGCCAACGGATTAGCTACGAGCAGTACTTC. As protein: CASSQRISYEQYF.